The 6 T cell receptor beta chains listed next were all sequenced from one sample in a study of T cells in localized non-small cell lung cancer. Profiled with immunoSEQ multiplex PCR; TCRdb holds only in-frame clones, not every one. The table includes roughly 71,000 clones, about 86% detected once. The material was peripheral blood, obtained before any cancer treatment. The receptors originated from a male donor aged 60 or over with stage III squamous cell lung carcinoma.

The chain combines TRBV12-1 with TRBJ2-7; TRBD1 is taken as the D call from the table, unchecked against the DNA. TRBV12-1 is a pseudogene locus. CDR3 length equals 14 residues. The CDR3 bases are TGTGCCAGCAGCTCCTTCCAGGGTTTCCACGAGCAGTACGTC. Protein product: CASSSFQGFHEQYV.

This clone showed up just once. This chain uses TRBV5-4 with TRBJ2-5, with D uncertain. The CDR3 consists of 13 residues. CDR1 SGHNT and CDR2 YYREEE come from the germline V gene (reference sequence). V lost 1 base and J 3 bases, leaving 7 bases between the germline ends. The CDR3 DNA is TGTGCCAGCAGCTTGCAAGGCGAAGAGACCCAGTACTTC. It encodes CASSLQGEETQYF. The whole variable domain, filled in from reference TRBV5-4 and TRBJ2-5, reads ETGVTQSPTHLIKTRGQQVTLRCSSQSGHNTVSWYQQALGQGPQFIFQYYREEENGRGNFPPRFSGLQFPNYSSELNVNALELDDSALYLCASSLQGEETQYFGPGTRLLVL.

The CDR3 loop reads CASSRGSQNEKLFF. DNA for the CDR3: TGTGCCAGCAGCAGAGGCAGTCAAAATGAAAAACTGTTTTTT. The chain employs TRBV14 and TRBJ1-4; D unclear. The CDR3 length is 14 residues. Looked up from germline, CDR1 is SGHDN and CDR2 is FVKESK. Trimming shortened V by 5 bases and J by 5 bases, and 12 bases separated the two germline ends.

This clone was observed once. This chain uses TRBV4-1 with TRBJ2-2; the D gene is possibly TRBD1 (6 bases). Germline V gene data show CDR1 as MGHRA and CDR2 as YSYEKL. V lost 0 bases, J lost 3 bases, and 11 bases lay in between. CDR3 length: 16 residues. The CDR3: CASSQDVTGYTGELFF. The CDR3 coding sequence is TGCGCCAGCAGCCAAGATGTGACAGGATACACCGGGGAGCTGTTTTTT.

The table lists this clone with a few counts. The rearrangement links TRBV6-5 to TRBJ2-1; D gene uncertain. V was shortened by 0 bases and J by 5 bases, with 8 bases between the two germline ends. The CDR3 loop spans 14 amino acids. Germline V gene data show CDR1 as MNHEY and CDR2 as SVGAGI. The CDR3 sequence is CASSYSDADNEQFF. The CDR3 DNA sequence: TGTGCCAGCAGTTACTCGGATGCAGACAATGAGCAGTTCTTC.

The chain has TRBV7-9 and TRBJ2-7; D is perhaps TRBD2 (6 bases). V shed 1 base and J shed 3 bases, with 10 bases lying between them. Per germline, CDR1 SEHNR and CDR2 FQNEAQ (reference sequence). The CDR3 is 14 amino acids. For the CDR3, the DNA is TGTGCCAGCAGCTTAGGGGGGGTTTACTACGAGCAGTACTTC. Translated, it gives CASSLGGVYYEQYF.